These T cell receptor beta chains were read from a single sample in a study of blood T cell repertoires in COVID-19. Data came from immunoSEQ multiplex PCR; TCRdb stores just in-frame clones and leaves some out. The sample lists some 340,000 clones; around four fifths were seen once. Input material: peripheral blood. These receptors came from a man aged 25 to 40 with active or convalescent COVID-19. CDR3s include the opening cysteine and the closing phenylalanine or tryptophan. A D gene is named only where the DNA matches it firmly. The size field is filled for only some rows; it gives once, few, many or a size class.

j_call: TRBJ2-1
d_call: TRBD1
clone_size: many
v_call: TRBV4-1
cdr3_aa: CASSQDPGQGWNEQFF
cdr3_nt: TGCGCCAGCAGCCAAGATCCGGGACAGGGATGGAATGAGCAGTTCTTC

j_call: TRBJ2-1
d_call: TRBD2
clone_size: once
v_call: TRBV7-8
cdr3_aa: CASSLVGRGNNEQFF
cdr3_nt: TGTGCCAGCAGCTTAGTCGGGAGGGGAAACAATGAGCAGTTCTTC

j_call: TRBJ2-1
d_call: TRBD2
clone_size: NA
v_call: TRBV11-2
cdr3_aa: CASSLTPGGQLGEQFF
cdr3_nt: TGTGCCAGCAGCTTAACCCCGGGGGGGCAGCTAGGTGAGCAGTTCTTC

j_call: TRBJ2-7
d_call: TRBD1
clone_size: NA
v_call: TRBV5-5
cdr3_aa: CASSLPGTGGHEQYF
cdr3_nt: TGTGCCAGCAGCCTCCCCGGGACAGGGGGCCACGAGCAGTACTTC

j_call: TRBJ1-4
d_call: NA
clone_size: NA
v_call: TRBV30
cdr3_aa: CAWRTGLGEKLFF
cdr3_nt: TGTGCCTGGAGAACAGGGTTAGGAGAAAAACTGTTTTTT

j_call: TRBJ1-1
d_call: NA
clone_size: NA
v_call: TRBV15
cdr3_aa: CATSWGGMNTEAFF
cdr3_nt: TGTGCCACCAGCTGGGGGGGAATGAACACTGAAGCTTTCTTT

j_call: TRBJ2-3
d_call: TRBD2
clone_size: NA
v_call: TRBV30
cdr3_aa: CAWKLAGSTDTQYF
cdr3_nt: TGTGCCTGGAAGCTAGCGGGGAGCACAGATACGCAGTATTTT

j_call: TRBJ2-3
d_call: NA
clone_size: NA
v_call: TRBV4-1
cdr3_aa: CASSQPSTDTQYF
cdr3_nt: TGCGCCAGCAGCCAACCCTCCACAGATACGCAGTATTTT

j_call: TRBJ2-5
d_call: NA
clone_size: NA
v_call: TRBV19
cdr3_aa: CASSPRRGAQYF
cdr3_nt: TGTGCCAGTAGTCCCCGAAGAGGTGCCCAGTACTTC

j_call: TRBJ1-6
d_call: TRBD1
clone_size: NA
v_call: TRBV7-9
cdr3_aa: CASTLGDRGDSPLHF
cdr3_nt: TGTGCCAGCACCCTAGGGGACAGGGGCGACTCACCCCTCCACTTT

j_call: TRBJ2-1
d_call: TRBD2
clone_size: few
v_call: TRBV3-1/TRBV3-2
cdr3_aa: CASSSRGRAYNEQFF
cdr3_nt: TGTGCCAGCAGCTCGCGGGGGAGGGCCTACAATGAGCAGTTCTTC

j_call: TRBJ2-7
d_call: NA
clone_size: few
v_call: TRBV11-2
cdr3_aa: CASSPRTESSYEQYF
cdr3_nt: TGTGCCAGCAGCCCGAGGACTGAGAGCTCCTACGAGCAGTACTTC

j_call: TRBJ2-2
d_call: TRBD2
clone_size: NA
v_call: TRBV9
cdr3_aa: CASSVVGLVGPGELFF
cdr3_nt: TGTGCCAGCAGCGTAGTGGGACTAGTAGGGCCCGGGGAGCTGTTTTTT

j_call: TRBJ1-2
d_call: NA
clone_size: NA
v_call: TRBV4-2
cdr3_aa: CASSQERDYGYTF
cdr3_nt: TGTGCCAGCAGCCAAGAGCGGGACTATGGCTACACCTTC

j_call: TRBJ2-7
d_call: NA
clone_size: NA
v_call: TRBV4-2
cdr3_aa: CASSQDRRGYEQYF
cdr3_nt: TGTGCCAGCAGCCAAGACCGAAGGGGCTACGAGCAGTACTTC

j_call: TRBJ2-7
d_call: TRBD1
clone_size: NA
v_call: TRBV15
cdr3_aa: CATSRGQGANYEQYF
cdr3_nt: TGTGCCACCAGCAGAGGACAGGGGGCGAACTACGAGCAGTACTTC

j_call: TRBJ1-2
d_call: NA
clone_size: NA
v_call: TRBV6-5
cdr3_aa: CASSPQGGYGYTF
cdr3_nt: TGTGCCAGCAGCCCACAGGGCGGCTATGGCTACACCTTC

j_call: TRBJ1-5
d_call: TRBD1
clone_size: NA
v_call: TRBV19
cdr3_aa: CASVTGQGNQPQHF
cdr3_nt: TGTGCCAGCGTCACCGGACAGGGCAATCAGCCCCAGCATTTT

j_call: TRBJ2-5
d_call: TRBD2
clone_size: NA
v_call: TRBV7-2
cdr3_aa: CASSSGRGETQYF
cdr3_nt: TGTGCCAGCAGCTCGGGGCGGGGGGAGACCCAGTACTTC

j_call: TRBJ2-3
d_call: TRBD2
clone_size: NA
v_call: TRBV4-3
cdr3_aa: CASSQDPAGGLDTQYF
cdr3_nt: TGCGCCAGCAGCCAAGACCCAGCGGGAGGGCTCGATACGCAGTATTTT

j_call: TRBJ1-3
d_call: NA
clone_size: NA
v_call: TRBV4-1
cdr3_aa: CASSTVRGGNTIYF
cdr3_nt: TGCGCCAGCAGCACAGTAAGAGGGGGAAACACCATATATTTT

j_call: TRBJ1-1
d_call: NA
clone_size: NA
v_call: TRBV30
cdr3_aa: CAWSVGNTEAFF
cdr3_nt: TGTGCCTGGAGTGTCGGGAACACTGAAGCTTTCTTT

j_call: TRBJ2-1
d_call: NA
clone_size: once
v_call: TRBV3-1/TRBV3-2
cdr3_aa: CASSHLGGEQFF
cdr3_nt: TGTGCCAGCAGCCACCTAGGAGGTGAGCAGTTCTTC

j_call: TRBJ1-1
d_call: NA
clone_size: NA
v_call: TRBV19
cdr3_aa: CASSRFTTLRGANTEAFF
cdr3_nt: TGTGCCAGTTCCCGGTTTACGACCCTCAGGGGAGCAAACACTGAAGCTTTCTTT

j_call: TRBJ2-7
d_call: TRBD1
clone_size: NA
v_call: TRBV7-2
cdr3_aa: CASSSGQGNDEQYF
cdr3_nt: TGTGCCAGCAGCTCGGGACAGGGTAACGACGAGCAGTACTTC

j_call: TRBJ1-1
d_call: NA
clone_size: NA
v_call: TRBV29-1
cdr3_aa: CSVEGGESGRNEAFF
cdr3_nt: TGCAGCGTTGAGGGTGGGGAGTCCGGGCGGAATGAAGCTTTCTTT

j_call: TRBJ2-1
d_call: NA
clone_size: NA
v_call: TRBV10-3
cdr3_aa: CATGGGQGRDEQFF
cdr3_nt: TGTGCCACCGGGGGGGGACAGGGTAGGGATGAGCAGTTCTTC

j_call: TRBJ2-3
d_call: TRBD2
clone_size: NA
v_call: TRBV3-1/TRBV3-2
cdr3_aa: CASSQDVLAGYTDTQYF
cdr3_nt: TGTGCCAGCAGCCAAGATGTGCTAGCGGGATACACAGATACGCAGTATTTT

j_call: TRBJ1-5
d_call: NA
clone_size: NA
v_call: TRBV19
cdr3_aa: CASSLGGGNQPQHF
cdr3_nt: TGTGCCAGTAGTTTGGGGGGTGGCAATCAGCCCCAGCATTTT

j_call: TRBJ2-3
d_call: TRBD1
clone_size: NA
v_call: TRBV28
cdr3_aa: CASIPDRATDTQYF
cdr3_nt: TGTGCCAGCATTCCTGACAGGGCCACAGATACGCAGTATTTT

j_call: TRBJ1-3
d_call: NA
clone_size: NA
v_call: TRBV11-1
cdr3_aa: CASARGEPSGNTIYF
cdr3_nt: TGTGCCAGCGCCAGGGGCGAACCCTCTGGAAACACCATATATTTT

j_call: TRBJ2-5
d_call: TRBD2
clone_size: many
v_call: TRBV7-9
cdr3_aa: CASTPGRDVVTQYF
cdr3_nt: TGTGCCAGCACCCCAGGGAGGGATGTGGTGACCCAGTACTTC

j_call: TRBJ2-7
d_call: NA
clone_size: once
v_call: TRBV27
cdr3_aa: CASSTHPSSYEQYF
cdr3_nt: TGTGCCAGCAGCACCCACCCCAGCTCCTACGAGCAGTACTTC

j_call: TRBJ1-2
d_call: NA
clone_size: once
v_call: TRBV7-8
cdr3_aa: CASNPPGAGYTF
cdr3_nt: TGTGCCAGCAACCCCCCGGGAGCGGGCTACACCTTC

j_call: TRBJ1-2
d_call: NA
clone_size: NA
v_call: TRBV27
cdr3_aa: CASSLSLGSRYTF
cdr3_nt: TGTGCCAGCAGTTTATCACTAGGGTCCCGCTACACCTTC

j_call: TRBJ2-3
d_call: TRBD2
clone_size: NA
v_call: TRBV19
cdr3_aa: CASSGTSGRTDTQYF
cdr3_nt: TGTGCCAGTAGCGGGACTAGCGGGAGAACAGATACGCAGTATTTT

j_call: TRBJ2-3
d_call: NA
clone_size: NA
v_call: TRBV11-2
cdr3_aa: CASSLFLGPDTQYF
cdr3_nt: TGTGCCAGCAGCTTATTCCTGGGCCCAGATACGCAGTATTTT

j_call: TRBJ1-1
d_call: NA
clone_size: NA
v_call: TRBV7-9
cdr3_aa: CASSVKPGESTEAFF
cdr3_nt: TGTGCCAGCAGCGTAAAGCCTGGGGAGAGTACTGAAGCTTTCTTT

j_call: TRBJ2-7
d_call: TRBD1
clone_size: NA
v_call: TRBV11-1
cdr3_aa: CASRLDRVYEQYF
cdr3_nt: TGTGCCAGCAGATTAGACAGGGTCTACGAGCAGTACTTC

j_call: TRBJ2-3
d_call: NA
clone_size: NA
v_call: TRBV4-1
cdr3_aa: CASRTLGGDTQYF
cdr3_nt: TGCGCCAGCAGAACCCTAGGCGGAGATACGCAGTATTTT

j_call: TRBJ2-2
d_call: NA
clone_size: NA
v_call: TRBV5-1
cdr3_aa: CASSLGLPGELFF
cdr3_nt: TGCGCCAGCAGCTTGGGACTCCCCGGGGAGCTGTTTTTT

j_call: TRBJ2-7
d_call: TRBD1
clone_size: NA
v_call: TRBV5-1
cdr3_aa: CASSLGDRYEQYF
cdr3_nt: TGCGCCAGCAGCTTGGGGGACAGGTACGAGCAGTACTTC

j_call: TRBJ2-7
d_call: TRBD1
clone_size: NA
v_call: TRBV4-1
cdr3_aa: CASSLHGQGLFLVNEQYF
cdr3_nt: TGCGCCAGCAGCCTTCACGGACAGGGGCTTTTCCTCGTAAACGAGCAGTACTTC

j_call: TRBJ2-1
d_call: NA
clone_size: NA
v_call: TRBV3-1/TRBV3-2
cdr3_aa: CASSQESWYNEQFF
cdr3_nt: TGTGCCAGCAGCCAAGAAAGCTGGTACAATGAGCAGTTCTTC

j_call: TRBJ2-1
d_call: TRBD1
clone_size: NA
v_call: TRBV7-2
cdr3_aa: CASSRSPGQGWGEQFF
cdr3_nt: TGTGCCAGCAGCCGCTCTCCGGGACAGGGATGGGGTGAGCAGTTCTTC

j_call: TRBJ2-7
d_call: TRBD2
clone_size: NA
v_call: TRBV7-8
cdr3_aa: CASTKGTSRAYEQYF
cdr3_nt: TGTGCCAGCACCAAGGGGACTAGCCGCGCCTACGAGCAGTACTTC

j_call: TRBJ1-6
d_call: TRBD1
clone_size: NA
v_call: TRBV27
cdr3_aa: CASRPLAGQLSPLHF
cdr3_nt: TGTGCCAGCAGGCCCCTCGCGGGACAGCTATCACCCCTCCACTTT

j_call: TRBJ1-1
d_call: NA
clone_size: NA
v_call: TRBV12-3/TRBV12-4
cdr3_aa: CASSLQGHTEAFF
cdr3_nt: TGTGCCAGCAGTCTTCAGGGGCACACTGAAGCTTTCTTT

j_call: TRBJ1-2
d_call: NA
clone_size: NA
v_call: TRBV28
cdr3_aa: CASSFEPRGGANYGYTF
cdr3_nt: TGTGCCAGCAGTTTCGAACCCAGAGGGGGTGCTAACTATGGCTACACCTTC

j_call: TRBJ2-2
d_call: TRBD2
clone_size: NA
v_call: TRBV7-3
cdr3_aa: CASSLGRWAGGPENTGELFF
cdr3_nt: TGTGCCAGCAGCTTGGGCCGATGGGCGGGAGGGCCGGAGAACACCGGGGAGCTGTTTTTT